This T cell receptor beta chain was sequenced for a study of T-cell memory formation after mild COVID-19. Study-level information: Each donor largely had its own TCR clusters.

Whole-study results and caveats: CD8+ contracting clones occupied EMRA, while CD4+ ones occupied mainly CM and EM.

This clonotype has only a few counts. Its antigen is as yet unknown. Employing constant-segment primers, 5'RACE generated TCR alpha and TCR beta cDNA libraries bearing sample barcodes and UMIs. One entry per CDR3 protein, called by TCRdb with MiXCR from the 5' RACE reads. The sample carries about 430,000 distinct CDR3 sequences, under 20% recorded once. Sequencing was done on a sample of PBMCs or a T cell subset sorted from them (not recorded which). This clonotype originated in a man aged 18 to 30 who had mild COVID-19 (a few samples of this study predate the infection). Cell type and time point are not known.

In nucleotides, the CDR3 is TGTGCCAGCAGCTTAACTCAGAGAAGGTACAATGAGCAGTTCTTC. Encoded protein: CASSLTQRRYNEQFF. V gene TRBV7-2 combines with J gene TRBJ2-1, with unresolved D. Deletions cut 2 bases from V and 4 bases from J, with 12 bases between. Germline lookup yields CDR1 SGHTA and CDR2 FQGNSA. The CDR3 is made up of 15 amino acids.